This T cell receptor (beta chain) was found in a study of blood T cell repertoires in COVID-19. Overall study: Some COVID-19 samples were acute and others convalescent; all came from the United States, Italy and Spain. PBMCs, B-cell-depleted T cells, or T cells were the source of the cDNA or gDNA that made up the material.

Study processing details: Reference gene primer amplification yielded estimated nucleated cell counts. Measured with immunoSEQ multiplex PCR; TCRdb has only the in-frame clones, and not every one. The DNA gave D and trimming, while V, J and clone size come from that table. The sample records hundreds of thousands of clones, 70% to 90% being singletons. CDR1 and CDR2 (germline): SGHTA, FQGNSA. The ends lost 7 bases at V and 10 bases at J; junction bases unmatched: 7. The CDR3 consists of 12 residues. The sequence was collected from a man aged 65 to 79 with acute or convalescent COVID-19. The sequenced material came from peripheral blood. This chain uses TRBV7-2 with TRBJ2-1; 7 positions agree with TRBD1. The CDR3 loop is CASNPGQREQFF. CDR3 sequence (DNA): TGTGCCAGCAACCCGGGACAGAGAGAGCAGTTCTTC.